What follows are 23 T cell receptor beta chains derived from one specimen sequenced in a study of read filtering for tumor transcriptome and immune sequencing. From about 400 ng of RNA, a library with molecular barcoded alpha/delta and beta/gamma adaptors was made. TCRdb re-derived calls from the reads in MiXCR, one entry per CDR3 protein. This sample has 120,000 or so distinct CDR3 sequences, with over 10% found just once. What was sequenced was a population of CD138-negative cells sorted from bone marrow. All receptors derive from a donor aged 40 or over with multiple myeloma.

In its sample, this clonotype was seen many times. The chain combines TRBV5-1 with TRBJ1-1; D remains unclear. Germline assignment: CDR1 SGHRS and CDR2 YFSETQ. The CDR3 sequence is 15 residues long. V was pared by 0 bases and J by 1 base, with 10 bases between. CDR3: CASSLDGRGNTEAFF. The CDR3 DNA sequence: TGCGCCAGCAGCTTGGATGGACGGGGGAACACTGAAGCTTTCTTT.

V is TRBV27 and J is TRBJ2-5; D call uncertain. V was pared by 0 bases and J by 7 bases, with 9 bases between. This CDR3 spans 13 amino acids. Germline CDR1 reads MNHEY; CDR2 reads SMNVEV (reference sequence). CDR3 nucleotides: TGTGCCAGCAGTTTATCCCCCCTGGTGACCCAGTACTTC. This gives the protein CASSLSPLVTQYF.

Comments on this clonotype: This CDR3 fails to terminate in the conserved phenylalanine or tryptophan, so it likely reflects a read error. The DNA is left out, because the CDR3 cannot be placed on it with certainty; the CDR3 is given as TCRdb lists it. The rearrangement uses TRBV4-1 and TRBJ2-1; whether TRBD2, the table's D call, matches the DNA was not checked. Counting both end residues, the CDR3 totals 16 amino acids. From germline, CDR1 is MGHRA and CDR2 YSYEKL. The CDR3 protein is CASSQDLEGPYNEQIS.

This clonotype was picked up many times. CDR3: CASSFNRGREQYF. The CDR3 region has the DNA TGTGCCAGCAGCTTTAACAGGGGGAGGGAGCAGTACTTC. This chain uses TRBV5-6 with TRBJ2-7, with TRBD1 identical over 8 bases. The V gene's germline CDR1 is SGHDT and CDR2 YYEEEE. The CDR3 consists of 13 residues. The junction had 5 bases not matched to a gene; V was cut back by 2 bases and J by 7 bases.

This clonotype occurred many times. V usage is TRBV11-1 and J usage is TRBJ2-1; 7 positions match TRBD1. This CDR3 spans 14 amino acids. Trimming took 5 bases from V and 5 from J; bases not matched to a gene: 6. The V gene's germline CDR1 is SGHAT and CDR2 FQDESV (reference sequence). CDR3 in DNA: TGTGCCAGCAGCCCCTGGGACAGTAACAATGAGCAGTTCTTC. Protein: CASSPWDSNNEQFF.

This clonotype was recorded at least ten times. J is TRBJ1-2 and V is TRBV6-1; D unresolved. This CDR3 is 13 amino acids long. Trimming cost V 1 base and J 3 bases, with 6 bases left between them. Per germline, CDR1 MNHNS and CDR2 SASEGT. CDR3 nucleotides: TGTGCCAGCAGTGAAGGCGCGTACTATGGCTACACCTTC. Translated: CASSEGAYYGYTF.

This clonotype was observed many times. This chain connects TRBV3-1 to TRBJ2-3; D is unresolved. The CDR3 is 15 amino acids. Germline V gene lookup returns CDR1 LGHDT and CDR2 YNNKEL (reference sequence). Trimming cost V 4 bases and J 1 base, with 12 bases left between them. The CDR3 here is CASSPSGPGTDTQYF. In nucleotides, the CDR3 is TGTGCCAGCAGCCCGTCGGGTCCAGGCACAGATACGCAGTATTTT.

This clonotype occurred many times. The CDR3 DNA reads TGTGCCAGCACTAGGGTGTTGACAGCGAACCTCCATGAGCAGTTCTTC. This gives the protein CASTRVLTANLHEQFF. This rearrangement joins TRBV28 to TRBJ2-1; possible D gene TRBD1, 5 bases. Per germline, CDR1 MDHEN and CDR2 SYDVKM. This CDR3 has 16 residues. Trimming shortened V by 7 bases and J by 8 bases, and 24 bases separated the two germline ends.

The chain carries TRBV5-8 and TRBJ1-5; D unresolved. V was trimmed by 1 base and J by 5 bases, leaving 10 bases between them. This CDR3 is built from 14 residues. The germline gives CDR1 SGHTS, CDR2 YDEGEE. CDR3 coding DNA: TGTGCCAGCAGCTTGATGCCACCTGATCAGCCCCAGCATTTT. Amino acid sequence: CASSLMPPDQPQHF.

Points on this clonotype: A much larger clone lies one base from this, so it may be a read error. The chain uses TRBV19 and TRBJ1-1, with no clear D. The V and J ends lost 5 bases and 3 bases respectively, with 16 bases between them. The germline gives CDR1 LNHDA, CDR2 SQIVND (reference sequence). This CDR3 is built from 15 residues. The CDR3 here is CASSFSSTMDTEAFF. The CDR3 coding sequence is TGTGCCAGTAGTTTCTCCAGCACTATGGACACTGAAGCTTTCTTT.

The CDR3, as DNA: TGTGCCAGCAAGGGAGGTCGCGGTGAAAAACTGTTTTTT. This translates into CASKGGRGEKLFF. The rearrangement joins TRBV6-6 to TRBJ1-4; D ambiguous. The CDR3 runs 13 residues. V lost 7 bases and J lost 7, with 13 bases in between. The germline gives CDR1 MNHNY, CDR2 SVGAGI (reference sequence).

The chain combines TRBV5-1 with TRBJ1-2, with D perhaps TRBD1 (5 bases). Looked up from germline, CDR1 is SGHRS and CDR2 is YFSETQ. V gave up 5 bases and J gave up 2 bases, with 10 bases separating them. The CDR3 has 13 amino acids. This chain's CDR3 is CASRVTVNYGYTF. In DNA form, the CDR3 reads TGCGCCAGCAGGGTGACAGTGAACTATGGCTACACCTTC.

This clonotype was found a few times. The chain links TRBV3-1 to TRBJ2-2; unclear D gene. This CDR3 region has 12 residues. Trimming took off 1 base at V and 11 bases at J, with 8 bases between the two ends. Per the germline V gene, CDR1 is LGHDT and CDR2 is YNNKEL (reference sequence). DNA of the CDR3: TGTGCCAGCAGCCAAGGAAGGGTAGAGCTGTTTTTT. It encodes CASSQGRVELFF.

This clonotype was found many times. The junction and the germline gene differ at one end; a read error may be behind it. This chain connects TRBV5-1 to TRBJ2-5; D is unresolved. This CDR3 contains 11 residues. Germline CDR1 SGHRS, CDR2 YFSETQ. CDR3 protein: CASSLKETQYF. As DNA, the CDR3 is TGTGCCAGCAGTTTGAAAGAGACCCAGTACTTC. The whole variable domain, remainder taken from reference TRBV5-1 and TRBJ2-5, is KAGVTQTPRYLIKTRGQQVTLSCSPISGHRSVSWYQQTPGQGLQFLFEYFSETQRNKGNFPGRFSGRQFSNSRSEMNVSTLELGDSALYLCASSLKETQYFGPGTRLLVL.

The sample holds many counts of this clonotype. The V call is TRBV6-5, the J call TRBJ2-7; TRBD2 is a possible D gene (5 bases). The CDR3 is 15 residues long. Trimming pared 3 bases from V and 0 bases from J, leaving 12 bases between. Germline V gene data show CDR1 as MNHEY and CDR2 as SVGAGI. The CDR3 reads CASSYIQGSSYEQYF. The CDR3 DNA sequence: TGTGCCAGCAGTTATATTCAAGGGAGCTCCTACGAGCAGTACTTC.

Ten or more counts support this clonotype. A much larger clone lies one base from this, so it may be a read error. J is TRBJ2-1 and V is TRBV3-1, with 8 positions matching TRBD2. Germline CDR1 LGHDT, CDR2 YNNKEL (reference sequence). This CDR3 is 13 amino acids long. Written as DNA, the CDR3 is TGTCCCAGCAGCCAGACCTTGACTAGCGTGCAGTTCTTC. Protein: CPSSQTLTSVQFF.

This clonotype has at least ten counts. The chain carries TRBV5-1 and TRBJ2-2, with D unresolved. V lost 0 bases to trimming and J lost 2 bases, with 11 bases between them. This CDR3 spans 16 amino acids. CDR1 is SGHRS and CDR2 is YFSETQ in the germline V gene. The CDR3 loop reads CASSLGLGSNTGELFF. Here the CDR3 DNA reads TGCGCCAGCAGCTTGGGTCTGGGGTCCAACACCGGGGAGCTGTTTTTT.

This clonotype was found many times. This rearrangement joins TRBV29-1 to TRBJ1-1, with TRBD1 identical over 9 bases. Trimming cost V 6 bases and J 4 bases; bases outside gene matches: 3. Germline CDR1 reads SQVTM; CDR2 reads ANQGSEA. This CDR3 contains 12 residues. The CDR3, as DNA: TGCAGCGTCGCGACAGGGGGCACTGAAGCTTTCTTT. Protein: CSVATGGTEAFF.

This clonotype was seen at least ten times. The rearrangement joins TRBV7-9 to TRBJ2-2; no clear D. The CDR3 has 14 residues. The germline V gene encodes CDR1 SEHNR and CDR2 FQNEAQ (reference sequence). The V gene lost 4 bases and the J gene lost 1 base, with 7 bases spanning the gap. The CDR3 DNA sequence: TGTGCCAGCAGCTCCCGCATGAACACCGGGGAGCTGTTTTTT. This gives the protein CASSSRMNTGELFF.

This clonotype showed up many times. The chain recombines TRBV7-8 with TRBJ1-1; D call uncertain. The CDR3 spans 14 residues. Trimming took off 5 bases at V and 1 base at J, with 11 bases between the two ends. Germline CDR1 is SGHVS and CDR2 is FQNEAQ. CDR3 bases: TGTGCCAGCAGCCACATACGACAGAACACTGAAGCTTTCTTT. This gives the protein CASSHIRQNTEAFF.

This sequence joins TRBV30 and TRBJ2-7; no clear D gene. The CDR3 totals 13 residues. Trimming stripped 2 bases from V and 0 bases from J, with 8 bases between. From germline, CDR1 is GTSNPN and CDR2 SVGIG (reference sequence). The CDR3 DNA follows: TGTGCCTGGAGTAAAGGCAGCTCCTACGAGCAGTACTTC. Its translation: CAWSKGSSYEQYF.

This clonotype was found a few times. This may be a read error: a much more frequent sequence differs by one nucleotide. The CDR3 does not close with the conserved phenylalanine or tryptophan, likely indicating a read error. CDR3 region: CASGLAGPGELFL. DNA for the CDR3: TGCGCCAGCGGACTAGCGGGCCCCGGGGAGCTGTTTCTT. This chain uses TRBV10-3 with TRBJ2-2, with 11 bases aligning to TRBD2. The CDR3 covers 13 residues. Germline V CDR1 and CDR2: ENHRY, SYGVKD.

This clonotype was counted ten times or more. The chain uses TRBV6-5 and TRBJ2-2, with D perhaps TRBD1 or TRBD2 (5 bases each). Germline V CDR1 and CDR2: MNHEY, SVGAGI. Between the trimmed V and J ends, which lost 6 bases and 7 bases, there was a span of 15 bases. CDR3 length: 14 residues. In DNA form, the CDR3 reads TGTGCCAGCAGAACTCCGGGACGGCGCGGGGAGCTGTTTTTT. The encoded protein is CASRTPGRRGELFF.